These 23 T cell receptor beta chains originate from one sample sequenced in a study of cytotoxic CD8 clonotypes in ibrutinib-treated CLL. Sequencing used immunoSEQ multiplex PCR; TCRdb keeps in-frame clones, though not all of them. The data hold roughly 70,000 clones, with 90% observed a single time. Sample: PBMCs, taken after 12 months of ibrutinib treatment. The origin of the receptors is a human donor with chronic lymphocytic leukemia.

This clone has only a few counts. J is TRBJ1-5 and V is TRBV10-1; D might be TRBD1 (6 bases). Trimming removed 6 bases at V and 7 bases at J, with 10 bases between. There are 12 residues in the CDR3. From germline, CDR1 is WNHNN and CDR2 SYGVQD (reference sequence). CDR3 in DNA: TGCGCCAGCAGCACAGGGAACCAGCCCCAGCATTTT. Protein: CASSTGNQPQHF.

CDR3 DNA sequence: TGTGCCAGTAGTATGGTGGGCGGGGCATACAATGAGCAGTTCTTC. This sequence encodes CASSMVGGAYNEQFF. The J gene is TRBJ2-1, the V gene TRBV19, with a weak D call TRBD2 (6 bases). CDR1 LNHDA and CDR2 SQIVND come from the germline V gene (reference sequence). V shed 3 bases and J shed 4 bases, with 13 bases lying between them. CDR3 length: 15 residues. Full variable domain (outside the CDR3, taken from reference TRBV19 and TRBJ2-1): DGGITQSPKYLFRKEGQNVTLSCEQNLNHDAMYWYRQDPGQGLRLIYYSQIVNDFQKGDIAEGYSVSREKKESFPLTVTSAQKNPTAFYLCASSMVGGAYNEQFFGPGTRLTVL.

This rearrangement joins TRBV6-1 to TRBJ2-1; D is undetermined. Trimming left V 7 bases short and J 2 bases short, with 12 bases between. Germline CDR1 is MNHNS and CDR2 is SASEGT. CDR3 size: 14 residues. DNA of the CDR3: TGTGCCAGCACAGACTCCAACCCCTACAATGAGCAGTTCTTC. This sequence encodes CASTDSNPYNEQFF.

V is TRBV2 and J is TRBJ2-1, with TRBD1 as a possible D gene (5 bases). The CDR3 is 14 amino acids. V lost 4 bases and J lost 2, with 9 bases in between. Looked up from germline, CDR1 is SNHLY and CDR2 is FYNNEI. The CDR3 protein is CASSGGLAYNEQFF. DNA of the CDR3: TGTGCCAGCAGTGGGGGCCTAGCCTACAATGAGCAGTTCTTC. The variable domain in full, with the rest retrieved from reference TRBV2 and TRBJ2-1, is EPEVTQTPSHQVTQMGQEVILRCVPISNHLYFYWYRQILGQKVEFLVSFYNNEISEKSEIFDDQFSVERPDGSNFTLKIRSTKLEDSAMYFCASSGGLAYNEQFFGPGTRLTVL.

The chain combines TRBV19 with TRBJ2-4; D is perhaps TRBD1 (8 bases). V lost 2 bases and J 3 bases, leaving 17 bases between the germline ends. This CDR3 has 17 amino acids. CDR1 is LNHDA and CDR2 is SQIVND in the germline V gene (reference sequence). This CDR3 reads CASSILGEGQVKNIQYF. As DNA, the CDR3 is TGTGCCAGTAGTATACTTGGGGAGGGACAGGTCAAAAACATTCAGTACTTC.

The gene calls are TRBV7-3 and TRBJ2-2; D perhaps matches TRBD1 (6 bases). V lost 9 bases and J lost 8, with 25 bases in between. The CDR3 length is 16 residues. The germline V gene has CDR1 SGHTA and CDR2 FQGTGA. The CDR3 sequence: CASSFSAKIGGGELFF. In DNA form, the CDR3 reads TGTGCCAGTTCCTTCTCCGCCAAAATAGGGGGTGGGGAGCTGTTTTTT.

This clone came up a few times. This CDR3 reads CASSRQGAVSTEAFF. The CDR3 nucleotides read TGTGCCAGCAGCCGACAGGGTGCGGTGAGCACTGAAGCTTTCTTT. The V gene is TRBV14, the J gene TRBJ1-1; 7 bases are shared with TRBD1. Germline loops: CDR1 SGHDN, CDR2 FVKESK. J gave up 4 bases and V 4 bases, and 9 bases lay outside the gene matches. This CDR3 comprises 15 residues. Complete variable domain (other parts from reference TRBV14 and TRBJ1-1): EAGVTQFPSHSVIEKGQTVTLRCDPISGHDNLYWYRRVMGKEIKFLLHFVKESKQDESGMPNNRFLAERTGGTYSTLKVQPAELEDSGVYFCASSRQGAVSTEAFFGQGTRLTVV.

The genes are TRBV11-1 and TRBJ2-7; 11 bases are a match to TRBD2. The CDR3 loop spans 16 amino acids. The V segment lost 5 bases and the J segment 2 bases; nucleotides outside the gene matches: 8. The germline V gene encodes CDR1 SGHAT and CDR2 FQDESV (reference sequence). Here the CDR3 DNA reads TGTGCCAGCAGCCGGCCCGGGACTAGCGGAACCTACGAGCAGTACTTC. Translation gives CASSRPGTSGTYEQYF.

The chain combines TRBV20-1 with TRBJ2-7; the D gene is possibly TRBD2 (6 bases). V shed 5 bases and J shed 4 bases, with 9 bases lying between them. Germline V gene data show CDR1 as DFQATT and CDR2 as SNEGSKA (reference sequence). This CDR3 is built from 11 residues. Here the CDR3 reads CSAARGYEQYF. CDR3 nucleotides: TGCAGTGCTGCCCGGGGGTACGAGCAGTACTTC.

The chain recombines TRBV29-1 with TRBJ2-5; 7 nucleotides agree with TRBD2. Looked up from germline, CDR1 is SQVTM and CDR2 is ANQGSEA. CDR3 length: 13 residues. With V trimmed by 4 bases and J by 3 bases, 5 bases remained unmatched. CDR3 DNA: TGCAGCGTTGGGGAGGGCTATAAAGAGACCCAGTACTTC. Protein sequence: CSVGEGYKETQYF.

The chain recombines TRBV6-1 with TRBJ2-7; D may be TRBD2 (6 bases). CDR1 and CDR2 (germline): MNHNS, SASEGT. There are 14 residues in the CDR3. The V end was cut by 2 bases, the J end by 3 bases, with 11 bases between. CDR3 sequence reads: CASSETWGLYEQYF. The DNA for the CDR3 is TGTGCCAGCAGTGAAACGTGGGGACTCTACGAGCAGTACTTC.

This sequence joins TRBV30 and TRBJ2-2, with 9 bases aligning to TRBD1. The length of the CDR3 is 14 residues. CDR1 and CDR2 (germline): GTSNPN, SVGIG (reference sequence). V gave up 2 bases and J gave up 5 bases; unmatched junction bases: 3. The CDR3, as DNA: TGTGCCTGGAGTTTGGACAGGGGTACCGGGGAGCTGTTTTTT. Its protein product is CAWSLDRGTGELFF.

The table lists this clone with a count of one. The chain links TRBV2 to TRBJ2-7; tentative D call: TRBD1 (6 bases). The CDR3 extends over 14 amino acids. Trimming shortened V by 5 bases and J by 0 bases, and 11 bases separated the two germline ends. The germline CDR1 and CDR2 sequences are SNHLY and FYNNEI. CDR3 nucleotide sequence: TGTGCCAGCAGTACTGGACAGAGCTCCTACGAGCAGTACTTC. Its protein is CASSTGQSSYEQYF.

This clone is a singleton in its sample. The chain joins TRBV25-1 to TRBJ2-5; D assignment may be TRBD1 or TRBD2 (5 bases each). Deletions cut 1 base from V and 7 bases from J, with 22 bases between. This CDR3 is built from 17 residues. CDR1 is MGHDK and CDR2 is SYGVNS in the germline V gene. In nucleotides, the CDR3 is TGTGCCAGCAGTGAATTCAGAGAGGGACCACTGGGTGGGACCCAGTACTTC. It encodes CASSEFREGPLGGTQYF.

CDR3 region: CASSLGGLAGGLGELFF. For the CDR3, the DNA is TGTGCCAGCAGCTTAGGGGGGTTAGCGGGAGGTCTCGGGGAGCTGTTTTTT. The V gene is TRBV7-2, the J gene TRBJ2-2, with 10 bases aligning to TRBD2. Germline V CDR1 and CDR2: SGHTA, FQGNSA. This CDR3 contains 17 residues. The trim removed 1 base at V and 7 bases at J, leaving 9 bases unmatched.

This chain links TRBV7-6 with TRBJ1-1, with 8 positions matching TRBD1. The CDR3 runs 18 residues. Trimming at V came to 0 bases and at J to 3 bases, leaving 12 bases not matched to a gene. Germline V gene data show CDR1 as SGHVS and CDR2 as FNYEAQ. The CDR3 loop reads CASSLARVGQGWHTEAFF. The CDR3 nucleotides read TGTGCCAGCAGCTTAGCCAGGGTTGGACAGGGATGGCACACTGAAGCTTTCTTT.

The gene calls are TRBV10-2 and TRBJ1-1; TRBD1 agrees at 10 bases. The CDR3 consists of 17 residues. J was trimmed by 5 bases and V by 6 bases; bases with no gene match: 15. Germline-derived CDR1 and CDR2 are WSHSY and SAAADI. In DNA form, the CDR3 reads TGCGCCAGCAGACCCCGGGACAGGGGACCTCCGGAGACTGAAGCTTTCTTT. Translating gives CASRPRDRGPPETEAFF.

The rearrangement links TRBV15 to TRBJ2-4; tentative D call: TRBD1 (8 bases). V gave up 9 bases and J gave up 0 bases, with 24 bases separating them. This CDR3 is built from 18 residues. The germline V gene has CDR1 LNHNV and CDR2 YYDKDF (reference sequence). The CDR3 DNA sequence: TGTGCCACATCAAAACCGACAGGGGCGGGGGTAGCCAAAAACATTCAGTACTTC. Translated, it gives CATSKPTGAGVAKNIQYF.

The rearrangement links TRBV9 to TRBJ2-6; D is unresolved. This CDR3 region has 20 residues. Deletions cut 4 bases from V and 2 bases from J, with 25 bases between. Germline assignment: CDR1 SGDLS and CDR2 YYNGEE. Written as DNA, the CDR3 is TGTGCCAGCAGCCCAAGTCATCCTCTCTACCGGGTTGCTGGGGCCAACGTCCTGACTTTC. It yields the protein CASSPSHPLYRVAGANVLTF.

The chain combines TRBV27 with TRBJ2-3; no clear D. This CDR3 contains 13 residues. CDR1 and CDR2 (germline): MNHEY, SMNVEV (reference sequence). Trimming cost V 2 bases and J 1 base, with 4 bases left between them. The CDR3 DNA is TGTGCCAGCAGTTTAAAGGGCACAGATACGCAGTATTTT. It yields the protein CASSLKGTDTQYF.

The chain has TRBV7-8 and TRBJ2-3; 8 nucleotides align to TRBD2. With 5 bases clipped from V and 2 bases from J, the junction kept 3 bases outside the gene matches. The CDR3 loop spans 14 amino acids. Germline V gives CDR1 SGHVS, CDR2 FQNEAQ. DNA of the CDR3: TGTGCCAGCAGCGTGGGACTAGACACAGATACGCAGTATTTT. Translated, it gives CASSVGLDTDTQYF.

The rearrangement joins TRBV5-1 to TRBJ2-1, with 7 positions matching TRBD2. Germline CDR1 and CDR2: SGHRS and YFSETQ. Germline trimming cut 0 bases from V and 4 bases from J; bases unmatched to any gene: 10. The CDR3 consists of 17 residues. The CDR3 bases are TGCGCCAGCAGCTTGGGGCCGGGGGGAGGCCCTTACAATGAGCAGTTCTTC. As protein: CASSLGPGGGPYNEQFF.

In nucleotides, the CDR3 is TGTGCCAGCAGTGAAAGGCTAGCGAGTAACACCGGGGAGCTGTTTTTT. Amino acid sequence: CASSERLASNTGELFF. This chain joins TRBV2 and TRBJ2-2; the D gene is possibly TRBD2 (6 bases). The germline V and J ends were trimmed by 2 bases and 2 bases, with 12 bases remaining between them. The CDR3 runs to 16 residues. Germline-derived CDR1 and CDR2 are SNHLY and FYNNEI.